The clone carrying this T cell receptor (beta chain) showed up many times. Graves' hyperthyroidism showing no ophthalmopathy progression within 18 months was considered stable. The sample originates from a study of T cells in Graves' hyperthyroidism and ophthalmopathy. From RNA transcripts, TCR beta CDR3 regions were amplified. When the TCR CDR3 underwent first-round RT-PCR, the HTBI primer set was used. TCRdb re-called the multiplex PCR reads through MiXCR, storing one row per CDR3 protein. The table shows roughly 840,000 distinct CDR3 sequences, with around 39% occurring only once. The material sequenced was blood. The sequence was obtained from a man younger than 35 with Graves' hyperthyroidism.

CDR3: CASSEGLAGNYEQYF. The CDR3 nucleotides read TGTGCCAGCAGTGAAGGACTAGCGGGTAACTACGAGCAGTACTTC. The chain uses TRBV6-1 and TRBJ2-7, with TRBD2 matching over 10 bases. This CDR3 region has 15 residues. J was trimmed by 3 bases and V by 1 base; bases with no gene match: 3. Germline V gene lookup returns CDR1 MNHNS and CDR2 SASEGT.